This entry is about one TCR beta chain. Study processing details: Amplified reference gene primers provided the basis for estimating nucleated cell counts. Assay used: immunoSEQ multiplex PCR; TCRdb lists only in-frame clones, some missing. V and J calls and clone size are copied from that table; D and trimming were computed from the DNA. Of some 340,000 clones in the sample, 80% to 90% were seen once. V dropped 10 bases and J dropped 6; count of bases not matched to a gene: 9. This CDR3 has 13 residues. Germline lookup yields CDR1 MNHEY and CDR2 SVGAGI. This sample stems from a study of blood T cell repertoires in COVID-19. Overall study: T cells, B-cell-depleted T cells, or PBMCs supplied cDNA or gDNA.

The rearrangement links TRBV6-5 to TRBJ2-3, with TRBD2 matching 8 bases. Input material: peripheral blood. This clonotype originated in a man between 25 and 39 years old with active or convalescent COVID-19. The CDR3 sequence is CAIGRAVRDTQYF. The CDR3 DNA reads as TGTGCCATCGGGAGGGCCGTCCGGGATACGCAGTATTTT.